One sample yielded the 28 T cell receptor beta chains listed below, sequenced in a study of blood T cell repertoires in COVID-19. TCRdb keeps only in-frame clones here, not all; method: immunoSEQ multiplex PCR. This table holds some 160,000 clones, approximately 87% found once. Sequencing was done on a sample of peripheral blood. The receptors here all came from a woman between 65 and 79 years old with acute or convalescent COVID-19.

The rearrangement joins TRBV11-3 to TRBJ2-1; 9 bases agree with TRBD2. The CDR3 contains 15 residues. The V gene end was trimmed by 0 bases and the J gene end by 8 bases; junction bases not matched to a gene: 5. In germline, CDR1 is SGHNT, CDR2 YENEEA. The CDR3 region is CASSLEGTSTYEQFF. DNA for the CDR3: TGTGCCAGCAGCTTAGAGGGGACTAGCACCTATGAGCAGTTCTTC.

The chain is built from TRBV12-3 or TRBV12-4 and TRBJ2-7; a weak D match, TRBD1 (6 bases). Between the trimmed V and J ends, which lost 7 bases and 0 bases, there was a span of 10 bases. CDR3 size: 13 residues. CDR3 nucleotides: TGTGCCAGCACCGTGGACAGCTCCTACGAGCAGTACTTC. Amino acids: CASTVDSSYEQYF.

V is TRBV11-2 and J is TRBJ2-3; D possibly corresponds to TRBD1 (6 bases). Trimming took off 1 base at V and 2 bases at J, with 13 bases between the two ends. Germline V CDR1 and CDR2: SGHAT, FQNNGV. The CDR3 spans 16 residues. This chain's CDR3 is CASSLAPGEPTDTQYF. DNA of the CDR3: TGTGCCAGCAGCTTAGCACCAGGGGAGCCCACAGATACGCAGTATTTT.

CDR3 bases: TGTGCCAGCAGTTTCGGAGACAGGAGTAATGAAAAACTGTTTTTT. Protein: CASSFGDRSNEKLFF. This chain joins TRBV7-9 and TRBJ1-4, with a weak D call TRBD1 (6 bases). The CDR3 is made up of 15 amino acids. The germline V gene has CDR1 SEHNR and CDR2 FQNEAQ (reference sequence). Trimming took 6 bases from V and 4 from J, leaving 15 bases between them.

The V call is TRBV15, the J call TRBJ2-7; 7 bases map to TRBD2. Germline V gives CDR1 LNHNV, CDR2 YYDKDF (reference sequence). The CDR3 is made up of 17 amino acids. V lost 0 bases to trimming and J lost 0 bases; unmatched junction nucleotides: 8. The CDR3 coding sequence is TGTGCCACCAGCAGAGATATAGTGGGAGGGCCCTCCTACGAGCAGTACTTC. Protein product: CATSRDIVGGPSYEQYF.

V is TRBV19 and J is TRBJ1-4, with D unclear. V lost 3 bases, J lost 7 bases, and 6 bases lay in between. The CDR3 runs 12 residues. CDR1 is LNHDA and CDR2 is SQIVND in the germline V gene (reference sequence). CDR3 loop: CASSIPREKLFF. Here the CDR3 DNA reads TGTGCCAGTAGTATTCCCCGTGAAAAACTGTTTTTT.

This clone was seen a handful of times. This rearrangement joins TRBV28 to TRBJ1-1; maybe TRBD1 (5 bases). Trimming left V 6 bases short and J 1 base short, with 9 bases between. Per germline, CDR1 MDHEN and CDR2 SYDVKM. CDR3 length equals 13 residues. The CDR3 DNA reads as TGTGCCAGCAGACGCAGGGCGAACACTGAAGCTTTCTTT. As protein: CASRRRANTEAFF.

The chain has TRBV28 and TRBJ1-1, with D possibly being TRBD1 (6 bases). Germline V gene data show CDR1 as MDHEN and CDR2 as SYDVKM. This CDR3 has 15 residues. V was shortened by 5 bases and J by 5 bases, with 18 bases between the two germline ends. Here the CDR3 DNA reads TGTGCCAGCAGTCCGCATACAGGGATCGGAACTGAAGCTTTCTTT. This codes for CASSPHTGIGTEAFF.

The V call is TRBV29-1, the J call TRBJ2-1; D not certain. In germline, CDR1 is SQVTM, CDR2 ANQGSEA. V gave up 2 bases and J gave up 9 bases, with 14 bases separating them. The CDR3 is made up of 13 amino acids. CDR3 loop: CSVESGPFGEQFF. CDR3 nucleotide sequence: TGCAGCGTTGAATCGGGTCCGTTCGGTGAGCAGTTCTTC.

The chain couples TRBV2 to TRBJ2-2, with D perhaps matching TRBD1 (6 bases). Trimming shortened V by 5 bases and J by 6 bases, and 16 bases separated the two germline ends. Germline CDR1 is SNHLY and CDR2 is FYNNEI. The CDR3 consists of 15 residues. For the CDR3, the DNA is TGTGCCAGCAGTCGGGACACAATCATGGCCGGGGAGCTGTTTTTT. The encoded protein is CASSRDTIMAGELFF.

The chain has TRBV28 and TRBJ2-1, with D possibly being TRBD1 (5 bases). The V and J ends lost 3 bases and 6 bases respectively, with 12 bases between them. This CDR3 has 14 amino acids. The germline V gene encodes CDR1 MDHEN and CDR2 SYDVKM. CDR3 bases: TGTGCCAGCAGTTTTAGGGGTTGGGGCAATGAGCAGTTCTTC. It codes for CASSFRGWGNEQFF.

V and J are TRBV7-9 and TRBJ2-1, with TRBD2 matching 7 bases. After removal of 4 bases from V and 7 bases from J, the junction contained 16 bases not matched to a gene. CDR3 length: 17 amino acids. Germline CDR1 SEHNR, CDR2 FQNEAQ (reference sequence). The chain's CDR3 is CASSSPNAGVTINEQFF. CDR3 in DNA: TGTGCCAGCAGCTCCCCTAATGCGGGAGTAACTATAAATGAGCAGTTCTTC.

This clone was observed a few times. The chain uses TRBV7-9 and TRBJ2-2, with TRBD1 as a possible D gene (5 bases). This CDR3 spans 16 amino acids. Germline V gives CDR1 SEHNR, CDR2 FQNEAQ (reference sequence). The ends were cut back, 6 bases at V and 4 bases at J, with 18 bases in the middle. CDR3 nucleotide sequence: TGTGCCAGCAGTAAGGCCGCAGGGATGGCCACCGGGGAGCTGTTTTTT. Its protein product is CASSKAAGMATGELFF.

The genes are TRBV19 and TRBJ2-2, with 10 bases matching TRBD1. The CDR3 contains 15 residues. In germline, CDR1 is LNHDA, CDR2 SQIVND (reference sequence). Losses at the gene ends were 6 bases for V and 6 bases for J; bases not matched to a gene: 7. CDR3 coding DNA: TGTGCCAGTAGCGTCCGGGACAGGGGATCCGGGGAGCTGTTTTTT. Translation gives CASSVRDRGSGELFF.

About this clone itself: Compared with germline, one end of the junction differs, possibly owing to a read error. The rearrangement joins TRBV18 to TRBJ2-2; TRBD1 matches at 7 bases. From germline, CDR1 is KGHSH and CDR2 LQKENI. The CDR3 is made up of 15 amino acids. In DNA form, the CDR3 reads TGTGCCAGCTCACCAGGACAGGCGAACACCGAGGAGCTGTTTTTT. It encodes CASSPGQANTEELFF.

The chain has TRBV24-1 and TRBJ2-7, with D possibly matching TRBD2 (6 bases). Germline values: CDR1 KGHDR, CDR2 SFDVKD. V was trimmed by 4 bases and J by 6 bases, leaving 18 bases between them. There are 15 residues in the CDR3. The CDR3 DNA follows: TGTGCCACCAGTGACCCCACTAGCACTTCAGGCGAGCAGTACTTC. The encoded protein is CATSDPTSTSGEQYF.

The chain carries TRBV7-3 and TRBJ2-2; 12 bases align to TRBD2. The germline gives CDR1 SGHTA, CDR2 FQGTGA. Trimming cost V 5 bases and J 4 bases; bases outside gene matches: 2. There are 15 residues in the CDR3. The CDR3 bases are TGTGCCAGCAGCGGGACTAGCGGGCCCACCGGGGAGCTGTTTTTT. Translating it yields CASSGTSGPTGELFF.

The chain joins TRBV27 to TRBJ1-2; TRBD1 might be the D (5 bases). CDR1 is MNHEY and CDR2 is SMNVEV in the germline V gene (reference sequence). With 2 bases removed from V and 7 bases from J, the gap between germline ends came to 14 bases. The CDR3 spans 14 residues. The CDR3 region has the DNA TGTGCCAGCAGTTTACGTCAGGGTCTCGGTGGCTACACCTTC. Protein: CASSLRQGLGGYTF.

This clone was observed once. J is TRBJ1-3 and V is TRBV7-2; weak D call: TRBD1 (5 bases). Trimming shortened V by 2 bases and J by 6 bases, and 11 bases separated the two germline ends. Germline-derived CDR1 and CDR2 are SGHTA and FQGNSA. The CDR3 runs to 14 residues. The CDR3 bases are TGTGCCAGCAGCTTACGTAGACAGTTAAACACCATATATTTT. Amino acid sequence: CASSLRRQLNTIYF.

The V call is TRBV12-3 or TRBV12-4, the J call TRBJ1-6, with D hard to call. Trimming removed 6 bases at V and 7 bases at J, with 10 bases between. This CDR3 is 13 amino acids long. The CDR3 loop is CASRSGINSPLHF. DNA for the CDR3: TGTGCCAGCAGATCCGGGATCAATTCACCCCTCCACTTT.

The chain uses TRBV9 and TRBJ1-1, with D possibly matching TRBD1 (6 bases). CDR3 length equals 15 residues. CDR1 and CDR2 from the germline V gene are SGDLS and YYNGEE. V dropped 2 bases and J dropped 2 bases, with 13 bases sitting between them. As DNA, the CDR3 is TGTGCCAGCAGCGTTACAGGGTCATCAAACACTGAAGCTTTCTTT. It specifies CASSVTGSSNTEAFF.

This clone occurred once. The chain has TRBV7-2 and TRBJ2-7, with 12 positions matching TRBD2. Unmatched junction bases numbered 8, after V lost 3 bases and J lost 5 bases. The length of the CDR3 is 16 residues. The germline V gene has CDR1 SGHTA and CDR2 FQGNSA. The CDR3: CASSFKTSGRRDEQYF. CDR3 nucleotide sequence: TGTGCCAGCAGCTTCAAAACTAGCGGGAGGCGCGACGAGCAGTACTTC.

V usage is TRBV6-5 and J usage is TRBJ2-7; D possibly corresponds to TRBD1 (6 bases). Trimming removed 4 bases at V and 3 bases at J, with 13 bases between. The CDR3 runs 14 residues. Germline-derived CDR1 and CDR2 are MNHEY and SVGAGI. The CDR3, as DNA: TGTGCCAGCAGTTCGCCCGGACAGAACTACGAGCAGTACTTC. It yields the protein CASSSPGQNYEQYF.

The chain is built from TRBV27 and TRBJ2-4, with TRBD1 matching 12 bases. The CDR3 loop spans 15 amino acids. Germline lookup yields CDR1 MNHEY and CDR2 SMNVEV (reference sequence). V was pared by 5 bases and J by 13 bases, with 12 bases of the junction left unmatched. The CDR3 nucleotides read TGTGCCAGCAGTCGGGCCGGGACAGGGGGCTACCCCCAGTACTTC. Its translation: CASSRAGTGGYPQYF.

The chain links TRBV19 to TRBJ2-1; 8 nucleotides agree with TRBD1. The V gene end was trimmed by 4 bases and the J gene end by 7 bases; junction bases not matched to a gene: 15. CDR1 and CDR2 from the germline V gene are LNHDA and SQIVND (reference sequence). This CDR3 has 17 residues. The CDR3 here is CASSKRTGIGSWNEQFF. The CDR3 DNA follows: TGTGCCAGTAGTAAGAGGACAGGGATTGGTTCGTGGAATGAGCAGTTCTTC.

This clone occurred a few times. The V call is TRBV10-3, the J call TRBJ2-7; a possible D gene is TRBD1 (5 bases). V was shortened by 0 bases and J by 1 base, with 7 bases between the two germline ends. The CDR3 is 14 amino acids. Germline CDR1 reads ENHRY; CDR2 reads SYGVKD. This CDR3 reads CAISESKGSYEQYF. The CDR3 nucleotides are TGTGCCATCAGTGAGTCGAAGGGGTCCTACGAGCAGTACTTC.

The chain is built from TRBV7-2 and TRBJ1-2, with 9 nucleotides matching TRBD1. J was trimmed by 4 bases and V by 5 bases; bases with no gene match: 8. The germline V gene encodes CDR1 SGHTA and CDR2 FQGNSA. CDR3 size: 15 residues. The CDR3 loop is CASSQFRDRVYGYTF. The CDR3 nucleotides are TGTGCCAGCAGCCAATTCCGGGACAGGGTCTATGGCTACACCTTC.

The J gene is TRBJ1-1, the V gene TRBV6-4, with TRBD1 as a possible D gene (5 bases). The V and J ends lost 5 bases and 2 bases respectively, with 9 bases between them. The CDR3 has 13 residues. In germline, CDR1 is MRHNA, CDR2 SNTAGT. In DNA form, the CDR3 reads TGTGCCAGCAGTTCGACAGCTAACACTGAAGCTTTCTTT. Translating gives CASSSTANTEAFF.